The present entry profiles one T cell receptor beta chain with its context. The data derive from a study of cytomegalovirus exposure and HLA in healthy donors. PCR primers comprised 60 Vbeta and 13 Jbeta primers. Here immunoSEQ multiplex PCR was the method, and the copy in TCRdb shows in-frame clones only, minus some. The table lists 140,000 to 150,000 clones, around three quarters of them singletons. This CDR3 spans 13 amino acids. Germline-derived CDR1 and CDR2 are SGHRS and YFSETQ. Trimming removed 0 bases from V and 6 bases from J, with 9 bases in between. The rearrangement uses TRBV5-1 and TRBJ1-2; D perhaps matches TRBD1 (5 bases). The clonotype originates from a man aged 35-49 years in good health and CMV-seropositive. Sequencing was performed on PBMCs. In DNA, the CDR3 is TGCGCCAGCAGCTTGGCGGCAGGGAATGGCTACACCTTC. Translation gives CASSLAAGNGYTF.